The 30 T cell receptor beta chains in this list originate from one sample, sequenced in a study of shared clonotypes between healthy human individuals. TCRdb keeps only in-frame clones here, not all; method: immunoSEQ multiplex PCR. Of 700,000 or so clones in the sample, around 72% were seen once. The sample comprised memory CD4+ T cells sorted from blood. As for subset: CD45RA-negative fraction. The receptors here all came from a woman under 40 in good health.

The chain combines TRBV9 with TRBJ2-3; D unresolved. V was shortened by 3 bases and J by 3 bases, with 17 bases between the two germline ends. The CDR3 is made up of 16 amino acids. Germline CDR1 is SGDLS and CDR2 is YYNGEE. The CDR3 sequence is CASSALLNFGTDTQYF. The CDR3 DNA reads TGTGCCAGCAGCGCCCTCCTAAATTTTGGGACAGATACGCAGTATTTT.

The chain's CDR3 is CASSLGRLAATYEQYF. CDR3 nucleotides: TGTGCCAGCAGCTTAGGAAGACTAGCGGCTACCTACGAGCAGTACTTC. The chain joins TRBV7-9 to TRBJ2-7; 9 bases agree with TRBD2. The trim removed 1 base at V and 2 bases at J, leaving 6 bases unmatched. This CDR3 region has 16 residues. Germline lookup yields CDR1 SEHNR and CDR2 FQNEAQ (reference sequence).

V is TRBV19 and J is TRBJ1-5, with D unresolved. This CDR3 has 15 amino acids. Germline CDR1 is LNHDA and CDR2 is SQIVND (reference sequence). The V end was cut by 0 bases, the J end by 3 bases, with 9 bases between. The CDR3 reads CASSIEGFDNQPQHF. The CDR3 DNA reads TGTGCCAGTAGTATAGAGGGGTTCGACAATCAGCCCCAGCATTTT.

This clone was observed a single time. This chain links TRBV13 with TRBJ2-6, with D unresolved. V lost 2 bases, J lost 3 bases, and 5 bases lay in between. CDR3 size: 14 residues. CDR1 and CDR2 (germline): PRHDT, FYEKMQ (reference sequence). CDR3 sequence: CASSLKGGANVLTF. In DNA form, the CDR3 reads TGTGCCAGCAGCTTAAAAGGTGGGGCCAACGTCCTGACTTTC.

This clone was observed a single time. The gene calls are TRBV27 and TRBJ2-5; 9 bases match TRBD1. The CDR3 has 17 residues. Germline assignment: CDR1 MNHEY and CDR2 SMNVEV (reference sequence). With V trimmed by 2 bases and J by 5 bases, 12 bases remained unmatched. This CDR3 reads CASSLGTGGPASETQYF. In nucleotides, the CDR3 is TGTGCCAGCAGTTTAGGAACAGGGGGCCCAGCGAGCGAGACCCAGTACTTC.

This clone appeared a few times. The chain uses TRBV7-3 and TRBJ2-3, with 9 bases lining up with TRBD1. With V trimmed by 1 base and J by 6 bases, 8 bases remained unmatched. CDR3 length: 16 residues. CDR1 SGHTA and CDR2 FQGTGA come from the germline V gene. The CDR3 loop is CASSLRTTGGLDTQYF. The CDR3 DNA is TGTGCCAGCAGCTTAAGGACGACAGGGGGTTTGGATACGCAGTATTTT.

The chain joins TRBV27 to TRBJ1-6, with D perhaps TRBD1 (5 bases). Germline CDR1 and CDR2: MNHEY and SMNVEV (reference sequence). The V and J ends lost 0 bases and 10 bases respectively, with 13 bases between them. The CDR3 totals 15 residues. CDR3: CASSLSVQGFSPLHF. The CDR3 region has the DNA TGTGCCAGCAGTTTATCGGTGCAGGGTTTCTCACCCCTCCACTTT.

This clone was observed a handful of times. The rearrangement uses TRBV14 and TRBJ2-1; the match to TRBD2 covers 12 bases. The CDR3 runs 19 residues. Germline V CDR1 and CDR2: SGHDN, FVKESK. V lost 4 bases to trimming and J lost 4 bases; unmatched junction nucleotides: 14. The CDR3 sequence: CASSPQRTSGMWSYNEQFF. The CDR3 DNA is TGTGCCAGCAGCCCACAGAGGACTAGCGGGATGTGGTCATACAATGAGCAGTTCTTC.

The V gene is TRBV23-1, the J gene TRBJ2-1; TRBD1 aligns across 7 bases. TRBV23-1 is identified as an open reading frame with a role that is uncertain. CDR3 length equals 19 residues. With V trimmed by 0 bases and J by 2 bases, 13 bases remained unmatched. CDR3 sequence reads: CASSQSVDCSTGAYNEQFF. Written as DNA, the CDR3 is TGCGCCAGCAGTCAATCGGTTGATTGTAGCACAGGGGCCTACAATGAGCAGTTCTTC.

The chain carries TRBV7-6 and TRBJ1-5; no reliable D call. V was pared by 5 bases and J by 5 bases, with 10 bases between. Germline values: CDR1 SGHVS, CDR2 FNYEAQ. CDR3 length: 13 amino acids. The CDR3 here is CASSRAKDQPQHF. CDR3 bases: TGTGCCAGCAGCCGCGCGAAGGATCAGCCCCAGCATTTT.

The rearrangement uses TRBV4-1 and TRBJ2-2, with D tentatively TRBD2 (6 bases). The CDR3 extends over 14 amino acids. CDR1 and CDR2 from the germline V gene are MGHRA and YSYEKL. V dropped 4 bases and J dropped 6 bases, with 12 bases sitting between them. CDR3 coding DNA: TGCGCCAGCAGCCGGCCTGGAGGGTCCGGGGAGCTGTTTTTT. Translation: CASSRPGGSGELFF.

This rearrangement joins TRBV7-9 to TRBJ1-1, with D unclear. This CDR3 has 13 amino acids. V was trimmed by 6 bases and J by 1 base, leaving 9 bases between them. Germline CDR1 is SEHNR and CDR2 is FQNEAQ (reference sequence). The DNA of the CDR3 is TGTGCCAGCAGGGCCCTGGGGAACACTGAAGCTTTCTTT. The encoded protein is CASRALGNTEAFF.

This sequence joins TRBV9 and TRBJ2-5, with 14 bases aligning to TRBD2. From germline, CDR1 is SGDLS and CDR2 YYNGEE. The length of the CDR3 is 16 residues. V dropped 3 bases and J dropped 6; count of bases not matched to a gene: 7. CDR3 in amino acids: CASSAGLAGGLKTQYF. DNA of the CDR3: TGTGCCAGCAGCGCAGGACTAGCGGGAGGTTTAAAGACCCAGTACTTC.

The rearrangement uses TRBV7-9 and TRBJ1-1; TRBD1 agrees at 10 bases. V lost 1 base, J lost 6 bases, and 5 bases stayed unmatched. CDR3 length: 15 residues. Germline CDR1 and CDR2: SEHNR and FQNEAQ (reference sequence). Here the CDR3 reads CASSLGRQGASEAFF. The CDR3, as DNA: TGTGCCAGCAGCTTAGGAAGACAGGGGGCCTCTGAAGCTTTCTTT.

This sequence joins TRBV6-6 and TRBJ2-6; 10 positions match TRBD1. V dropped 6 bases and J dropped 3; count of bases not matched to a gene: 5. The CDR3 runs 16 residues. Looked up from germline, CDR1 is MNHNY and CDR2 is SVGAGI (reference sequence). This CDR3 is CASRGGQGLGANVLTF. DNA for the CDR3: TGTGCCAGCAGGGGGGGACAGGGGCTTGGGGCCAACGTCCTGACTTTC.

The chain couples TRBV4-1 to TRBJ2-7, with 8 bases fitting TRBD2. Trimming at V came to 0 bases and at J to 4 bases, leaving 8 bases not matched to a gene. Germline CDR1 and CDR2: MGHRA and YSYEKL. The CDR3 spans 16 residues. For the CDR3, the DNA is TGCGCCAGCAGCCAAGATGGGGTAGCGGGGTTTTACGAGCAGTACTTC. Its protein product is CASSQDGVAGFYEQYF.

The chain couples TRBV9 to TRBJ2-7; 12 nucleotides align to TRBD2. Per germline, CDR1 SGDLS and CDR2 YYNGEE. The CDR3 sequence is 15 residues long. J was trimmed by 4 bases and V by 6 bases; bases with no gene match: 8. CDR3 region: CASNIRTSGIYEQYF. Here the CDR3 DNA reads TGTGCCAGCAACATAAGGACTAGCGGGATTTACGAGCAGTACTTC.

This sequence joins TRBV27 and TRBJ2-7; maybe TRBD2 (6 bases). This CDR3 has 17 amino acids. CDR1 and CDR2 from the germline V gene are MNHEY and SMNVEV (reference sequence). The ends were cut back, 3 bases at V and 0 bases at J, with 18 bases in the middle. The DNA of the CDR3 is TGTGCCAGCAGTTTCGCGGGGCATCGAGTCCGCTCCTACGAGCAGTACTTC. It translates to CASSFAGHRVRSYEQYF.

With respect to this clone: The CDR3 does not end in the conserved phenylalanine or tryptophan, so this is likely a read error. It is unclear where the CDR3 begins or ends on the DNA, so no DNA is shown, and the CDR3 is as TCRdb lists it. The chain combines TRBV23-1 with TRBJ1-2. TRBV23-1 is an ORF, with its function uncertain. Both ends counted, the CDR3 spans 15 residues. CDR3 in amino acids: CASSEEWLRRKTYGY.

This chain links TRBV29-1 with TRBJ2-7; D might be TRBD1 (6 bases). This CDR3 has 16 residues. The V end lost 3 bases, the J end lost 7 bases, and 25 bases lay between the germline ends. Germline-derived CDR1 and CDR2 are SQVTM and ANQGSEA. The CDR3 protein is CSVDLPGATGTGEQYF. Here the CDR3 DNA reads TGCAGCGTTGATCTCCCAGGGGCAACCGGGACGGGAGAGCAGTACTTC.

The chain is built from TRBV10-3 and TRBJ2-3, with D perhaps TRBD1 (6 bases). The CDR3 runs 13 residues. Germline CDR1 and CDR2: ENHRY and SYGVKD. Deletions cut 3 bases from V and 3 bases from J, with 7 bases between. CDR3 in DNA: TGTGCCATCAGTGACAGGGGAACAGATACGCAGTATTTT. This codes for CAISDRGTDTQYF.

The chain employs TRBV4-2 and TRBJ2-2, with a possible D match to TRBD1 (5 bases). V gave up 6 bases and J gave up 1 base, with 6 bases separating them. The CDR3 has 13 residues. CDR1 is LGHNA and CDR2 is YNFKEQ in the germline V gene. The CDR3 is CASRTENTGELFF. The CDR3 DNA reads TGTGCCAGCAGGACAGAGAACACCGGGGAGCTGTTTTTT.

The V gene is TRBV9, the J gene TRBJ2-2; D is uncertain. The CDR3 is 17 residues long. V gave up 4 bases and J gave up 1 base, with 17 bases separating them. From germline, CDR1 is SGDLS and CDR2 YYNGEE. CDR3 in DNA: TGTGCCAGCAGCCCACAACTCAATCTCTGGAACACCGGGGAGCTGTTTTTT. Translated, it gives CASSPQLNLWNTGELFF.

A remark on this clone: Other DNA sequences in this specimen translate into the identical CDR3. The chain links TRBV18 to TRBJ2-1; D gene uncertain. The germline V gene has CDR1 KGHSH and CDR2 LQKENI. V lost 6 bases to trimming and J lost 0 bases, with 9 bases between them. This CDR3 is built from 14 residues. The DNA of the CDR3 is TGTGCCAGCTCTAGGGATTCCTCCTACAATGAGCAGTTCTTC. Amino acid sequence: CASSRDSSYNEQFF. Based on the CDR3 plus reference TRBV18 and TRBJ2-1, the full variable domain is NAGVMQNPRHLVRRRGQEARLRCSPMKGHSHVYWYRQLPEEGLKFMVYLQKENIIDESGMPKERFSAEFPKEGPSILRIQQVVRGDSAAYFCASSRDSSYNEQFFGPGTRLTVL.

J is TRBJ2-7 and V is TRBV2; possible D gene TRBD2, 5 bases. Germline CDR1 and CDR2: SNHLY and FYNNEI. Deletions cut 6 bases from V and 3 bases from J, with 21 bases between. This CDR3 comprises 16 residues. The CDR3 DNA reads TGTGCCAGCAGAAAAGGGTCCCTAGCATTGAGCTACGAGCAGTACTTC. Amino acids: CASRKGSLALSYEQYF.

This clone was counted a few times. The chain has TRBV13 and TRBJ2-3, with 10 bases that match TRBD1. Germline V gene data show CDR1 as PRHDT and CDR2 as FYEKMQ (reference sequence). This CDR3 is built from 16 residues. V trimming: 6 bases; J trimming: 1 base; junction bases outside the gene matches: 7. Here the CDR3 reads CASSNDRGHGTDTQYF. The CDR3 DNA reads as TGTGCCAGCAGTAATGACAGGGGGCACGGCACAGATACGCAGTATTTT.

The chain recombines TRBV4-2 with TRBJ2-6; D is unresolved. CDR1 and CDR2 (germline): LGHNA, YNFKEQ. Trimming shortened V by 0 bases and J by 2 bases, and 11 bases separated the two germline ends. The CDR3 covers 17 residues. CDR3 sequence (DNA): TGTGCCAGCAGCCAAGAGTTTACTGGGACTGGGGCCAACGTCCTGACTTTC. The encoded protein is CASSQEFTGTGANVLTF.

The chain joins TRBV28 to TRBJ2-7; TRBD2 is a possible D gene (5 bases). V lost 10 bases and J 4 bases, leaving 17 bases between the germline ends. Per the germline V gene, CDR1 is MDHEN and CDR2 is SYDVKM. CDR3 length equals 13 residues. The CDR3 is CAIQSLAKYEQYF. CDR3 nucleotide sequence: TGTGCCATCCAGTCGCTAGCTAAATACGAGCAGTACTTC.

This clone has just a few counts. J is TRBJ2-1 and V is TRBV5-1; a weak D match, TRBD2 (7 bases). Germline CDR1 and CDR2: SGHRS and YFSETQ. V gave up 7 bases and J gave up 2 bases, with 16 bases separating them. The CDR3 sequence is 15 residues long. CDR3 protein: CASSWTRGAYNEQFF. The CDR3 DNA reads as TGCGCCAGCTCTTGGACTAGGGGGGCCTACAATGAGCAGTTCTTC. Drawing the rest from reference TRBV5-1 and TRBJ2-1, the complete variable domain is KAGVTQTPRYLIKTRGQQVTLSCSPISGHRSVSWYQQTPGQGLQFLFEYFSETQRNKGNFPGRFSGRQFSNSRSEMNVSTLELGDSALYLCASSWTRGAYNEQFFGPGTRLTVL.

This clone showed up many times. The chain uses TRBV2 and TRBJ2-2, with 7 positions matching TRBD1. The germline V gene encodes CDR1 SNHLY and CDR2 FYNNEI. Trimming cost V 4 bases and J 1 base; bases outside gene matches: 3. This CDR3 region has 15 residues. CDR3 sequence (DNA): TGTGCCAGCAGTGTGACAGGGCGGAACACCGGGGAGCTGTTTTTT. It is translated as CASSVTGRNTGELFF.